This TCR beta chain comes out of a study of blood T cell repertoires in COVID-19. CDR1 and CDR2 from the germline V gene are SGHTA and FQGTGA. The V gene lost 5 bases and the J gene lost 6 bases, with 11 bases spanning the gap. The CDR3 length is 13 residues. Original analysis: The assay estimated nucleated cells by amplifying reference gene primers. Clones were sequenced by immunoSEQ multiplex PCR, and TCRdb holds only the in-frame ones, with some missing. Clonal size and the V and J genes are those of that table, whereas D and trimming came from the DNA. The sample includes 250,000 to 350,000 clones, 88% of them seen just once.

V usage is TRBV7-3 and J usage is TRBJ2-1; D uncertain. The clonotype originates from a woman between 25 and 40 years old with COVID-19, enrolled during active disease. Sequencing was carried out using peripheral blood. The CDR3, as DNA: TGTGCCAGCAGCCAGGCCCGTCGCAATGAGCAGTTCTTC. Amino acids: CASSQARRNEQFF. Based on the CDR3 plus reference TRBV7-3 and TRBJ2-1, the full variable domain is GAGVSQTPSNKVTEKGKYVELRCDPISGHTALYWYRQSLGQGPEFLIYFQGTGAADDSGLPNDRFFAVRPEGSVSTLKIQRTERGDSAVYLCASSQARRNEQFFGPGTRLTVL.